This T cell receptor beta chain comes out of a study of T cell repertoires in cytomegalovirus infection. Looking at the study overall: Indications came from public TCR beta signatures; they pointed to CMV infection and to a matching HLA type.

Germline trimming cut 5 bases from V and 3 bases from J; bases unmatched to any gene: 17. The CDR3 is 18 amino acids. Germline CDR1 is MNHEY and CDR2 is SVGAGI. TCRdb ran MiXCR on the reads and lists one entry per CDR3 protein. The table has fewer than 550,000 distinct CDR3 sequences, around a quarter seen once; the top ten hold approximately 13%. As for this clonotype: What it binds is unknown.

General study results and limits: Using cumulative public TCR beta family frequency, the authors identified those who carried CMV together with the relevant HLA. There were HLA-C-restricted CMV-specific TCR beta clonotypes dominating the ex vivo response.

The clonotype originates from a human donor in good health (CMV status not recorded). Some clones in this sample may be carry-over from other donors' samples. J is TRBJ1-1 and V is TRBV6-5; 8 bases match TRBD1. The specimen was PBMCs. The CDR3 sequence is CASSAQWTGREGDTEAFF. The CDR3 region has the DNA TGTGCCAGCAGTGCGCAATGGACAGGGAGGGAGGGGGACACTGAAGCTTTCTTT.